This T cell receptor (beta chain) was recovered during a study of shared clonotypes between healthy human individuals. Whole-study results and caveats: Rarefaction showed that sequencing of sorted subsets was incomplete (despite large depth). Clonotypes which were not shared had lower generation probabilities than clonotypes that all four donors shared.

Study donors comprised healthy, HIV-negative adults devoid of recent acute infection or vaccination. In the case of this clone: No antigen is known for it.

Germline V gene lookup returns CDR1 SGHTA and CDR2 FQGNSA. The trim removed 1 base at V and 3 bases at J, leaving 7 bases unmatched. The CDR3 consists of 16 residues. Deep level was the assay's run setting. Method: immunoSEQ multiplex PCR; TCRdb's copy keeps in-frame clones and lacks some. Of roughly 1.4 million clones in the sample, about 98.5% were seen once. The sample taken for sequencing was naive CD4+ T cells sorted from blood. The sample's subset: CD45RA+ positively selected. The source is a man under 40 in good health. The rearrangement links TRBV7-2 to TRBJ2-7; TRBD2 matches 9 bases. The CDR3 DNA reads as TGTGCCAGCAGCTTAGACTTTAGCGGGAGCGGCTACGAGCAGTACTTC. This sequence encodes CASSLDFSGSGYEQYF.